The entry that follows covers one TCR beta chain sequence. This receptor's antigen is unknown. At one boundary the junction diverges from the germline segment, which might be a read error. A constant-region primer and ProtoScript II reverse transcriptase were used to reverse-transcribe TCRbeta-specific cDNA from around 540 ng total RNA. Construction of the TCRbeta libraries relied on three nested rounds of multiplex PCR, following a slightly modified ARM-PCR procedure. Multiplex TRBV1-TRBV30 forward primers and a Cbeta reverse primer were used in the first two PCR rounds, each of which was run for 9 to 11 cycles. Sample barcodes and Illumina adapters were added in a final 25-cycle PCR using Deep VentR polymerase. Before sequencing, amplicons between 200 and 500 bp were purified from gel using a QIAquick gel extraction kit. An Illumina HiSeq 2500 was used to sequence the TCRbeta amplicons, generating 250-bp paired-end reads. As for the original processing: To recover full CDR3 sequences, reads were quality-trimmed using Trimmomatic v0.33 and paired reads were then merged using FLASH v1.2.11. MiGEC v1.2.1b assigned V, D and J germline segments to the rearranged TCRbeta sequences. Clonotype statistics and Shannon-Wiener diversity indices were computed with VDJtools v1.0.0. To reduce sampling bias, subsequent analyses other than the diversity analysis used only the 250 most abundant clonotypes in each sample. In TCRdb, the public reads were trimmed at Q25 with fastp and aligned with MiXCR, with productive beta chains retained. For every CDR3 protein sequence, its rows merge into one entry that carries the most common genes and DNA. The authors' filters were not applied to this entry. In all, the sample holds some 110,000 distinct CDR3 sequences, and about four fifths of those were seen once. In total, the top ten clones hold approximately 20% of the sample.

This entry is derived from a study of tumor-infiltrating lymphocytes in primary liver carcinoma listed by TCRdb under 2017. About the study as a whole: Of the five patients (three men and two women, aged 30 to 69 years), four had hepatocellular carcinoma and one had combined HCC and intrahepatic cholangiocarcinoma. A total of 35 or so specimens from 5 patients underwent TCRbeta repertoire sequencing, comprising about 25 tumor regions, 5 adjacent noncancerous liver tissues and 5 peripheral blood samples. High reproducibility was observed for the technical replicate repertoires, with mean shared-clone rates approximately 0.9 and correlation coefficients above 0.95. The 25 or so tumor region samples were profiled with Agilent mRNA microarrays so that TCRbeta repertoire diversity could be related to the local molecular phenotype. Each sample produced about 3.5 to 7.13 million productive TCRbeta reads, and read depth showed no significant difference between tissue types. The tumors of the five patients were staged as T1-T3 N0M0, with maximum diameters ranging from roughly 4 to 10 cm. For each liver tumor, the study sampled five regions along with adjacent normal tissue and blood, and applied TCRbeta repertoire sequencing, expression microarrays and whole-exome sequencing.

CDR1 and CDR2, per the germline V gene, are MNHNS and SASEGT. From cysteine to phenylalanine, the CDR3 is 18 amino acids long. Just CDR3 DNA is preserved here, 54 bases in frame from base 1. Summary of the overall study and its limitations: With just four to six patients in the study, the authors point out that the findings should be validated in a larger study. The top 250 clones accounted for a significantly greater share of the repertoire in tumors than in blood (p = 0.039). Repertoire overlap was higher between tumor regions (mean around 35%) than tumor-adjacent (17%) or tumor-blood (14%) pairs, consistent with antigen-driven expansion. Bulk unsorted samples precluded comparing CD4+ and CD8+ T cell repertoires. Only roughly 8-24% of top clones appeared in all five regions of a tumor, which suggests that tumor-infiltrating T cells are spatially heterogeneous. Because sequencing covered only the TCR beta chain and unpaired alpha chains were not captured, true repertoire diversity is likely underestimated.

Without any cell sorting, total RNA and DNA were co-extracted from about 21-30 mg of bulk tissue using the AllPrep DNA/RNA mini kit. Between November 2015 and March 2016, a handful of patients in China with histopathologically diagnosed primary liver carcinoma had surgical resection. At the time of sampling, the patients had chronic HBV infection and had not received any treatment. Each tumor was sampled at five spatially separated regions: the tumor centre plus the superior, inferior, left-lateral and right-lateral poles. Histological examination found more than 80% viable tumor cells in every tumor sample. Pieces of fresh tumor and adjacent tissue were cut in half, with one half kept in RNAlater at -80 degrees C and the other half sent for histology.

The sample comprised liver tumor tissue from sampling region 3. The cell subset or site label corresponds to: tumor region T3, left-lateral pole. This TCR derives from a man aged 35 to 55 with primary liver carcinoma and hepatitis B virus infection. The rearranged chain carries TRBV6-1 and TRBJ2-6, with 7 middle bases fitting TRBD1. The nucleotide sequence is TGTGCCAGCAGACCTCTTAGAGGGGGCTTATCTGGGGCTAACGTCCTGACTTTC. This sequence encodes CASRPLRGGLSGANVLTF.